This T cell receptor beta chain was sequenced for a study of blood T cells in healthy people across ages. This clonotype was observed a few times. Combining a sample-barcoded 5' primer with a J-beta primer mix, a second PCR ran for roughly 6 to 12 cycles. MiXCR, applied by TCRdb to the 5' RACE reads, yields one record per CDR3 protein. The sample carries roughly 2 million distinct CDR3 sequences, 49% recorded once. V was trimmed by 2 bases and J by 5 bases, leaving 15 bases between them. The CDR3 totals 14 residues. Per germline, CDR1 DFQATT and CDR2 SNEGSKA (reference sequence). Each of the donors had approximately 10 milliliters of peripheral blood drawn into EDTA-treated Vacutainer tubes.

The sequenced sample consisted of blood. The chain links TRBV20-1 to TRBJ1-2; TRBD1 is a possible D gene (5 bases). This receptor was taken from a middle-aged woman in good health. The DNA of the CDR3 is TGCAGTGCTAGATACATGAGGGACCTATATGGCTACACCTTC. Protein: CSARYMRDLYGYTF.